The next 22 T cell receptor beta chains were all read from a single sample in a study of T cells after posttransplantation cyclophosphamide. The repertoire was sequenced with immunoSEQ multiplex PCR; TCRdb's copy has only in-frame clones and lacks some. Recorded here are over 35,000 clones, with no singletons, and the ten leading clones hold over 2%. Material: PBMCs. The origin of the receptors is a man aged 45 to 65 in good health, CMV-negative, and a related stem cell transplant donor.

The sample holds many counts of this clone. The chain carries TRBV19 and TRBJ2-7; TRBD2 aligns across 12 bases. Trimming at V came to 3 bases and at J to 2 bases, leaving 2 bases not matched to a gene. This CDR3 is 15 amino acids long. Germline CDR1 LNHDA, CDR2 SQIVND (reference sequence). In DNA, the CDR3 is TGTGCCAGTAGTATCGGACTAGCGGGACCCTACGAGCAGTACTTC. Translation: CASSIGLAGPYEQYF. The full variable domain, with the rest looked up from reference TRBV19 and TRBJ2-7, is DGGITQSPKYLFRKEGQNVTLSCEQNLNHDAMYWYRQDPGQGLRLIYYSQIVNDFQKGDIAEGYSVSREKKESFPLTVTSAQKNPTAFYLCASSIGLAGPYEQYFGPGTRLTVT.

This clone occurred a few times. The chain carries TRBV7-9 and TRBJ2-3; TRBD1 matches at 7 bases. This CDR3 region has 15 residues. CDR1 is SEHNR and CDR2 is FQNEAQ in the germline V gene (reference sequence). J lost 3 bases, V lost 5 bases, and 8 bases had no gene match. Here the CDR3 reads CASSPGPGGTDTQYF. In DNA, the CDR3 is TGTGCCAGCAGCCCGGGACCAGGGGGAACAGATACGCAGTATTTT. Full variable domain (remainder filled in from reference TRBV7-9 and TRBJ2-3): DTGVSQNPRHKITKRGQNVTFRCDPISEHNRLYWYRQTLGQGPEFLTYFQNEAQLEKSRLLSDRFSAERPKGSFSTLEIQRTEQGDSAMYLCASSPGPGGTDTQYFGPGTRLTVL.

In its sample, this clone was seen many times. The genes are TRBV9 and TRBJ2-5, with D possibly being TRBD2 (7 bases). CDR1 is SGDLS, CDR2 YYNGEE, per germline. Deletions cut 3 bases from V and 3 bases from J, with 18 bases between. This CDR3 is 16 amino acids long. The CDR3 spells CASSEGRGGIEETQYF. Written as DNA, the CDR3 is TGTGCCAGCAGCGAGGGGAGGGGGGGCATAGAAGAGACCCAGTACTTC.

The table lists this clone with many counts. This rearrangement joins TRBV4-3 to TRBJ2-7; D unresolved. Trimming took 1 base from V and 4 from J, leaving 8 bases between them. Germline V lookup: CDR1 LGHNA, CDR2 YSLEER. This CDR3 has 13 residues. CDR3 amino acids: CASSQGTGYEQYF. The CDR3 nucleotides are TGCGCCAGCAGCCAAGGAACGGGTTACGAGCAGTACTTC.

In this sample, this clone turned up many times. For the CDR3, the DNA is TGTGCCAGCAACCCGGACACCTCCACCGGGGAGCTGTTTTTT. This sequence encodes CASNPDTSTGELFF. The rearrangement joins TRBV7-9 to TRBJ2-2; perhaps TRBD1 as D (5 bases). V was trimmed by 7 bases and J by 4 bases, leaving 13 bases between them. CDR1 is SEHNR, CDR2 FQNEAQ, per germline (reference sequence). The CDR3 covers 14 residues. The full variable domain, completed using reference TRBV7-9 and TRBJ2-2, is DTGVSQNPRHKITKRGQNVTFRCDPISEHNRLYWYRQTLGQGPEFLTYFQNEAQLEKSRLLSDRFSAERPKGSFSTLEIQRTEQGDSAMYLCASNPDTSTGELFFGEGSRLTVL.

This clone was seen repeatedly, ten times or more. The chain links TRBV18 to TRBJ2-7; 9 positions agree with TRBD1. J was trimmed by 3 bases and V by 2 bases; bases with no gene match: 5. The CDR3 extends over 15 amino acids. Germline V CDR1 and CDR2: KGHSH, LQKENI. This chain's CDR3 is CASSPVVTGGYEQYF. In nucleotides, the CDR3 is TGTGCCAGCTCACCAGTAGTGACAGGGGGCTACGAGCAGTACTTC. Complete variable domain (other parts from reference TRBV18 and TRBJ2-7): NAGVMQNPRHLVRRRGQEARLRCSPMKGHSHVYWYRQLPEEGLKFMVYLQKENIIDESGMPKERFSAEFPKEGPSILRIQQVVRGDSAAYFCASSPVVTGGYEQYFGPGTRLTVT.

The table lists this clone with many counts. The chain combines TRBV5-1 with TRBJ2-7; TRBD1 might be the D (6 bases). Germline assignment: CDR1 SGHRS and CDR2 YFSETQ. V lost 3 bases, J lost 2 bases, and 12 bases lay in between. This CDR3 has 14 amino acids. CDR3 sequence: CASSSGTPPYEQYF. Here the CDR3 DNA reads TGCGCCAGCAGCTCCGGGACACCGCCCTACGAGCAGTACTTC.

This clone has a count of ten or more. This sequence joins TRBV6-1 and TRBJ1-3; perhaps TRBD1 as D (6 bases). CDR3 length: 16 amino acids. Germline V lookup: CDR1 MNHNS, CDR2 SASEGT. Trimming took 2 bases from V and 4 from J, leaving 15 bases between them. In DNA, the CDR3 is TGTGCCAGCAGTGAATCGGCCGGGGACAAGGGAAACACCATATATTTT. Its protein is CASSESAGDKGNTIYF.

This clone has ten or more counts. This chain joins TRBV10-1 and TRBJ2-7; 9 bases align to TRBD2. Germline V gives CDR1 WNHNN, CDR2 SYGVQD (reference sequence). V trimming: 4 bases; J trimming: 5 bases; junction bases outside the gene matches: 6. This CDR3 has 14 amino acids. CDR3 DNA: TGCGCCAGCAGTGTCGGCGGGAGGGCCAACGAGCAGTACTTC. Its translation is CASSVGGRANEQYF.

This clone was picked up many times. The chain recombines TRBV7-6 with TRBJ2-1; TRBD1 matches 9 bases. V dropped 5 bases and J dropped 6; count of bases not matched to a gene: 5. Germline assignment: CDR1 SGHVS and CDR2 FNYEAQ. This CDR3 has 14 amino acids. The CDR3 DNA sequence: TGTGCCAGCAGCACAAGACAGGGGGGCAATGAGCAGTTCTTC. This encodes CASSTRQGGNEQFF.

This clone appeared many times. J is TRBJ1-2 and V is TRBV9; 8 nucleotides agree with TRBD1. The CDR3 is made up of 14 amino acids. Looked up from germline, CDR1 is SGDLS and CDR2 is YYNGEE. Trimming took 4 bases from V and 3 from J; bases not matched to a gene: 5. CDR3 in DNA: TGTGCCAGCAGCCCCCAGGGGGCGTACTATGGCTACACCTTC. This encodes CASSPQGAYYGYTF.

This clone was counted at least ten times. The chain employs TRBV5-1 and TRBJ1-3; the D is unclear. The CDR3 totals 14 residues. Looked up from germline, CDR1 is SGHRS and CDR2 is YFSETQ. V dropped 2 bases and J dropped 0 bases, with 6 bases sitting between them. The CDR3 loop is CASSLPSSGNTIYF. The CDR3 DNA reads as TGCGCCAGCAGCTTACCCAGCTCTGGAAACACCATATATTTT. Full variable domain (rest looked up from reference TRBV5-1 and TRBJ1-3): KAGVTQTPRYLIKTRGQQVTLSCSPISGHRSVSWYQQTPGQGLQFLFEYFSETQRNKGNFPGRFSGRQFSNSRSEMNVSTLELGDSALYLCASSLPSSGNTIYFGEGSWLTVV.

This clone was detected ten times or more. The chain recombines TRBV11-2 with TRBJ1-2; the D gene is possibly TRBD1 (5 bases). Germline CDR1 SGHAT, CDR2 FQNNGV. V lost 0 bases to trimming and J lost 5 bases, with 7 bases between them. CDR3 length equals 13 residues. CDR3 coding DNA: TGTGCCAGCAGCTTAGACGCAGGGTATGGCTACACCTTC. It specifies CASSLDAGYGYTF.

The V call is TRBV18, the J call TRBJ2-1; 9 nucleotides line up with TRBD1. Trimming cost V 3 bases and J 7 bases; bases outside gene matches: 7. CDR3 length: 15 amino acids. The V gene's germline CDR1 is KGHSH and CDR2 LQKENI. The CDR3 spells CASSPAGTGLNEQFF. In nucleotides, the CDR3 is TGTGCCAGCTCACCGGCCGGGACAGGGTTAAATGAGCAGTTCTTC. The full variable domain, with the rest looked up from reference TRBV18 and TRBJ2-1, is NAGVMQNPRHLVRRRGQEARLRCSPMKGHSHVYWYRQLPEEGLKFMVYLQKENIIDESGMPKERFSAEFPKEGPSILRIQQVVRGDSAAYFCASSPAGTGLNEQFFGPGTRLTVL.

This clone was detected many times. The chain carries TRBV4-1 and TRBJ2-7; TRBD1 aligns across 7 bases. The CDR3 sequence is 13 residues long. The V segment lost 0 bases and the J segment 4 bases; nucleotides outside the gene matches: 0. Looked up from germline, CDR1 is MGHRA and CDR2 is YSYEKL. The CDR3 bases are TGCGCCAGCAGCCAAGAGGGACAGTACGAGCAGTACTTC. This gives the protein CASSQEGQYEQYF.

Many counts were recorded for this clone. The CDR3 nucleotides are TGTGCCAGCAGCTTCAGGGGGCCGAATTCACCCCTCCACTTT. Residues: CASSFRGPNSPLHF. This chain joins TRBV6-5 and TRBJ1-6; 8 bases map to TRBD1. Germline V gives CDR1 MNHEY, CDR2 SVGAGI. CDR3 length: 14 residues. The V segment lost 6 bases and the J segment 7 bases; nucleotides outside the gene matches: 5.

The J gene is TRBJ2-5, the V gene TRBV7-9; perhaps TRBD1 as D (6 bases). The germline CDR1 and CDR2 sequences are SEHNR and FQNEAQ (reference sequence). This CDR3 has 13 amino acids. V shed 2 bases and J shed 7 bases, with 11 bases lying between them. The CDR3 nucleotides are TGTGCCAGCAGCTTAAACAGGGACGGGACCCAGTACTTC. Amino acids: CASSLNRDGTQYF.

Ten or more counts support this clone. This chain joins TRBV7-9 and TRBJ1-2; 10 bases fit TRBD1. V was pared by 5 bases and J by 8 bases, with 11 bases of the junction left unmatched. The germline gives CDR1 SEHNR, CDR2 FQNEAQ (reference sequence). The CDR3 runs 15 residues. The CDR3 region is CASSRTGTGVGGYTF. CDR3 nucleotide sequence: TGTGCCAGCAGCCGCACCGGGACAGGGGTAGGCGGCTACACCTTC.

This clone has a count of ten or more. This chain links TRBV5-1 with TRBJ2-6; 7 nucleotides line up with TRBD1. The CDR3 is made up of 16 amino acids. V gave up 7 bases and J gave up 0 bases; unmatched junction bases: 7. Germline V gene sequence: CDR1 SGHRS, CDR2 YFSETQ. The CDR3 is CASEQAGGSGANVLTF. The CDR3 DNA reads as TGCGCCAGCGAACAAGCAGGGGGCTCTGGGGCCAACGTCCTGACTTTC.

This clone has ten or more counts. The chain recombines TRBV27 with TRBJ2-1; 7 positions match TRBD2. Trimming at V came to 10 bases and at J to 4 bases, leaving 16 bases not matched to a gene. CDR3 size: 16 residues. Per germline, CDR1 MNHEY and CDR2 SMNVEV (reference sequence). CDR3 residues: CATAKGIGGGYNEQFF. The CDR3 region has the DNA TGTGCCACTGCAAAAGGGATTGGCGGGGGATACAATGAGCAGTTCTTC.

This clone came up many times. The chain couples TRBV9 to TRBJ1-1; no clear D. CDR3 length: 14 amino acids. Trimming shortened V by 0 bases and J by 11 bases, and 17 bases separated the two germline ends. The germline gives CDR1 SGDLS, CDR2 YYNGEE. In DNA, the CDR3 is TGTGCCAGCAGCGTAGAGTTCGGTGGCGGGGATGCTTTCTTT. This sequence encodes CASSVEFGGGDAFF.

This clone occurred many times. The chain has TRBV21-1 and TRBJ2-7; the table's TRBD1 call for D was not verified on the DNA. TRBV21-1 is designated a pseudogene. The CDR3 length is 15 residues. The CDR3 coding sequence is TGTGCCAGCAGCATCGGCCAGGCACTCTCCTACGAGCAGTACTTC. Translation: CASSIGQALSYEQYF.